This passage covers 25 T cell receptor beta chains from one sample sequenced in a study of cytomegalovirus exposure and HLA in healthy donors. PCR employed 60 Vbeta and 13 Jbeta primers. Profiling relied on immunoSEQ multiplex PCR, and the TCRdb table lists in-frame clones only, not all of them. The sample yields 95,000 to 150,000 clones, roughly a sixth seen once. The specimen sequenced was PBMCs. The receptors here all came from a female donor in good health and CMV-seropositive.

J is TRBJ2-7 and V is TRBV5-4; TRBD2 matches 14 bases. This CDR3 has 15 amino acids. Germline V gene data show CDR1 as SGHNT and CDR2 as YYREEE (reference sequence). With 4 bases clipped from V and 2 bases from J, the junction kept 2 bases outside the gene matches. CDR3 coding DNA: TGTGCCAGCAGCGCGGGACTAGCGGGAGCCTACGAGCAGTACTTC. This encodes CASSAGLAGAYEQYF.

This chain joins TRBV7-3 and TRBJ2-1; possible D gene TRBD1, 6 bases. V was cut by 4 bases and J by 5 bases, with 12 bases left in between. The CDR3 covers 14 residues. Germline CDR1 is SGHTA and CDR2 is FQGTGA. CDR3 sequence reads: CASSSTGTHNEQFF. Here the CDR3 DNA reads TGTGCCAGCAGCTCAACCGGGACACACAATGAGCAGTTCTTC.

This clone was counted only a few times. The chain is built from TRBV6-1 and TRBJ1-5; 9 positions match TRBD1. Germline CDR1 MNHNS, CDR2 SASEGT. Germline trimming cut 4 bases from V and 6 bases from J; bases unmatched to any gene: 10. The length of the CDR3 is 16 residues. CDR3 nucleotide sequence: TGTGCCAGCAGTGTCCCGGGACAGGGATGGGGTCAGCCCCAGCATTTT. Protein: CASSVPGQGWGQPQHF.

This clone appeared a few times. The chain is built from TRBV5-1 and TRBJ2-2; TRBD1 aligns across 7 bases. The CDR3 runs to 15 residues. CDR1 is SGHRS, CDR2 YFSETQ, per germline. With V trimmed by 5 bases and J by 0 bases, 4 bases remained unmatched. The CDR3 sequence: CASRQQGPNTGELFF. CDR3 nucleotides: TGCGCCAGCAGACAACAGGGGCCGAACACCGGGGAGCTGTTTTTT.

Only a few counts were recorded for this clone. The chain joins TRBV27 to TRBJ2-7, with 7 bases aligning to TRBD1. The CDR3 has 16 amino acids. CDR1 is MNHEY and CDR2 is SMNVEV in the germline V gene (reference sequence). Germline trimming cut 3 bases from V and 3 bases from J; bases unmatched to any gene: 11. The CDR3 reads CASSFYTGVSGYEQYF. The CDR3 coding sequence is TGTGCCAGCAGTTTTTATACAGGGGTTTCGGGCTACGAGCAGTACTTC.

This clone was recorded a few times. The rearrangement joins TRBV16 to TRBJ2-5; 7 nucleotides agree with TRBD2. V lost 3 bases and J lost 6; bases outside the gene matches: 7. Germline V gene lookup returns CDR1 KGHSY and CDR2 FQNENV. The CDR3 consists of 14 residues. CDR3 nucleotide sequence: TGTGCCAGCAGCCAGGCCGGGGGGATACAGACCCAGTACTTC. Translating it yields CASSQAGGIQTQYF.

V and J are TRBV28 and TRBJ2-7; 8 bases line up with TRBD1. This CDR3 has 16 amino acids. Germline CDR1 and CDR2: MDHEN and SYDVKM. J gave up 2 bases and V 1 base, and 7 bases lay outside the gene matches. The CDR3 sequence is CASSLLGPGGAYEQYF. DNA for the CDR3: TGTGCCAGCAGTTTATTAGGGCCAGGGGGCGCCTACGAGCAGTACTTC.

The chain employs TRBV5-6 and TRBJ2-5, with D possibly TRBD2 on 7 matching bases. The CDR3 spans 18 residues. Germline V gene lookup returns CDR1 SGHDT and CDR2 YYEEEE. V lost 2 bases, J lost 1 base, and 21 bases lay in between. This CDR3 reads CASSFRGARFRAQETQYF. In DNA form, the CDR3 reads TGTGCCAGCAGCTTTCGGGGGGCGCGATTCAGGGCCCAAGAGACCCAGTACTTC.

CDR3 nucleotide sequence: TGTGCCAGCAGCTTATCAAATACCGGCGAGCAGTACTTC. This codes for CASSLSNTGEQYF. The rearrangement uses TRBV11-2 and TRBJ2-7; D is ambiguous. Trimming pared 2 bases from V and 6 bases from J, leaving 11 bases between. CDR1 and CDR2 (germline): SGHAT, FQNNGV. The CDR3 totals 13 residues. The full variable domain, its missing parts supplied by reference TRBV11-2 and TRBJ2-7, is EAGVAQSPRYKIIEKRQSVAFWCNPISGHATLYWYQQILGQGPKLLIQFQNNGVVDDSQLPKDRFSAERLKGVDSTLKIQPAKLEDSAVYLCASSLSNTGEQYFGPGTRLTVT.

This clone was seen only a few times. This rearrangement joins TRBV5-1 to TRBJ2-1, with 7 bases lining up with TRBD2. The CDR3 runs 17 residues. Germline CDR1 and CDR2: SGHRS and YFSETQ. Trimming cost V 3 bases and J 6 bases; bases outside gene matches: 15. CDR3 bases: TGCGCCAGCAGCTATTCGATTGGGGTGGCGGGAGCCAATGAGCAGTTCTTC. This encodes CASSYSIGVAGANEQFF.

This clone was detected only a few times. Different DNA sequences within this sample yield the same CDR3. The rearrangement joins TRBV5-1 to TRBJ1-2, with 9 positions matching TRBD1. V lost 4 bases, J lost 5 bases, and 3 bases stayed unmatched. CDR3 length: 13 residues. Germline V CDR1 and CDR2: SGHRS, YFSETQ. Written as DNA, the CDR3 is TGCGCCAGCAGCCGAGGACAGGGGTATGGCTACACCTTC. Translation: CASSRGQGYGYTF.

This clone has more than one count but fewer than ten. The rearrangement links TRBV5-1 to TRBJ2-1, with 7 nucleotides matching TRBD1. Germline V gene data show CDR1 as SGHRS and CDR2 as YFSETQ. V lost 3 bases to trimming and J lost 5 bases; unmatched junction nucleotides: 5. The CDR3 sequence is 14 residues long. CDR3 DNA sequence: TGCGCCAGCAGCTCCTTGACAGGGAACAATGAGCAGTTCTTC. Residues: CASSSLTGNNEQFF. The full variable domain, its missing parts supplied by reference TRBV5-1 and TRBJ2-1, is KAGVTQTPRYLIKTRGQQVTLSCSPISGHRSVSWYQQTPGQGLQFLFEYFSETQRNKGNFPGRFSGRQFSNSRSEMNVSTLELGDSALYLCASSSLTGNNEQFFGPGTRLTVL.

The chain joins TRBV30 to TRBJ1-2, with TRBD1 identical over 9 bases. The germline gives CDR1 GTSNPN, CDR2 SVGIG (reference sequence). The CDR3 sequence is 16 residues long. V gave up 2 bases and J gave up 8 bases; unmatched junction bases: 15. The CDR3 here is CAWSSERGTGTRGYTF. CDR3 coding DNA: TGTGCCTGGAGTTCTGAGAGGGGGACAGGGACGAGAGGCTACACCTTC.

This chain joins TRBV5-1 and TRBJ2-7; D ambiguous. CDR3 size: 14 residues. V was shortened by 0 bases and J by 0 bases, with 7 bases between the two germline ends. The germline V gene has CDR1 SGHRS and CDR2 YFSETQ. The CDR3 DNA reads TGCGCCAGCAGCTTGGTTCCGAGCTCCTACGAGCAGTACTTC. Translated: CASSLVPSSYEQYF.

This clone was seen only a few times. The chain carries TRBV6-4 and TRBJ2-1; 8 positions match TRBD2. Germline V gene data show CDR1 as MRHNA and CDR2 as SNTAGT. This CDR3 is 15 amino acids long. With V trimmed by 7 bases and J by 4 bases, 9 bases remained unmatched. This CDR3 is CASTPGLVRYNEQFF. The CDR3 DNA reads TGTGCCAGCACCCCGGGACTAGTGAGATACAATGAGCAGTTCTTC.

This clone has just a few counts. V is TRBV6-1 and J is TRBJ2-5, with 7 bases identical to TRBD2. Germline V lookup: CDR1 MNHNS, CDR2 SASEGT. After removal of 10 bases from V and 2 bases from J, the junction contained 7 bases not matched to a gene. This CDR3 has 13 residues. Written as DNA, the CDR3 is TGTGCCACCAACCCGGGACTACAAGAGACCCAGTACTTC. Amino acids: CATNPGLQETQYF.

The chain is built from TRBV10-3 and TRBJ1-2, with 10 positions matching TRBD1. V lost 3 bases, J lost 4 bases, and 5 bases stayed unmatched. The CDR3 extends over 15 amino acids. Germline-derived CDR1 and CDR2 are ENHRY and SYGVKD. Written as DNA, the CDR3 is TGTGCCATCAGTGAAAAGACAGGGGGCGGCTATGGCTACACCTTC. This gives the protein CAISEKTGGGYGYTF.

This clone was observed a few times. V and J are TRBV15 and TRBJ1-2; 7 nucleotides align to TRBD1. The germline CDR1 and CDR2 sequences are LNHNV and YYDKDF (reference sequence). V shed 2 bases and J 1 base; nucleotides not matched to a gene: 10. The CDR3 totals 17 residues. CDR3 sequence (DNA): TGTGCCACCAGCAGAACCTACGACAGGGTGGGTAACTATGGCTACACCTTC. Residues: CATSRTYDRVGNYGYTF.

This clone showed up just a few times. This chain links TRBV7-2 with TRBJ2-1, with D tentatively TRBD1 (5 bases). V was trimmed by 3 bases and J by 9 bases, leaving 18 bases between them. The CDR3 extends over 15 amino acids. Germline lookup yields CDR1 SGHTA and CDR2 FQGNSA. As DNA, the CDR3 is TGTGCCAGCAGCTTGCGTGGTCAGGGCGCAACTGAGCAGTTCTTC. This sequence encodes CASSLRGQGATEQFF.

This clone was counted between two and nine times. The rearrangement uses TRBV7-9 and TRBJ2-5; D is uncertain. V was shortened by 3 bases and J by 4 bases, with 6 bases between the two germline ends. The CDR3 runs 12 residues. Looked up from germline, CDR1 is SEHNR and CDR2 is FQNEAQ (reference sequence). CDR3 nucleotide sequence: TGTGCCAGCAGCTTTCTACGAGAGACCCAGTACTTC. This gives the protein CASSFLRETQYF.

This clone occurred a few times. The chain uses TRBV10-2 and TRBJ2-3; D remains ambiguous. Germline V lookup: CDR1 WSHSY, CDR2 SAAADI. V dropped 8 bases and J dropped 6 bases, with 15 bases sitting between them. The CDR3 has 13 residues. The CDR3 DNA follows: TGCGCCAGCTCGACGGGTACGAAGGATACGCAGTATTTT. Translating gives CASSTGTKDTQYF.

This clone was seen only a few times. The chain employs TRBV5-1 and TRBJ1-4; no clear D. This CDR3 contains 15 residues. Trimming took off 4 bases at V and 6 bases at J, with 16 bases between the two ends. Germline CDR1 SGHRS, CDR2 YFSETQ. Here the CDR3 DNA reads TGCGCCAGCAGCCAGGAAGCTCTTACCCATGAAAAACTGTTTTTT. As protein: CASSQEALTHEKLFF.

The chain recombines TRBV19 with TRBJ2-5; TRBD2 matches at 9 bases. The germline V gene encodes CDR1 LNHDA and CDR2 SQIVND (reference sequence). The CDR3 has 13 amino acids. The trim removed 5 bases at V and 5 bases at J, leaving 3 bases unmatched. CDR3 DNA: TGTGCCAGTAGTGGAACTAGCGGGGAGACCCAGTACTTC. Translating gives CASSGTSGETQYF.

The chain carries TRBV19 and TRBJ1-5; 9 nucleotides line up with TRBD1. Germline V gene sequence: CDR1 LNHDA, CDR2 SQIVND (reference sequence). This CDR3 is 19 amino acids long. The trim removed 2 bases at V and 1 base at J, leaving 12 bases unmatched. The CDR3 here is CASSIIRSGQGYSNQPQHF. The CDR3 DNA reads as TGTGCCAGTAGTATAATCCGGTCGGGACAGGGTTACAGCAATCAGCCCCAGCATTTT. Filled out from reference TRBV19 and TRBJ1-5, the complete variable domain reads DGGITQSPKYLFRKEGQNVTLSCEQNLNHDAMYWYRQDPGQGLRLIYYSQIVNDFQKGDIAEGYSVSREKKESFPLTVTSAQKNPTAFYLCASSIIRSGQGYSNQPQHFGDGTRLSIL.

The chain joins TRBV7-2 to TRBJ1-2; D ambiguous. The CDR3 contains 13 residues. Germline values: CDR1 SGHTA, CDR2 FQGNSA. The ends were cut back, 5 bases at V and 2 bases at J, with 9 bases in the middle. The chain's CDR3 is CASSPESNYGYTF. DNA for the CDR3: TGTGCCAGCAGCCCAGAATCGAACTATGGCTACACCTTC.